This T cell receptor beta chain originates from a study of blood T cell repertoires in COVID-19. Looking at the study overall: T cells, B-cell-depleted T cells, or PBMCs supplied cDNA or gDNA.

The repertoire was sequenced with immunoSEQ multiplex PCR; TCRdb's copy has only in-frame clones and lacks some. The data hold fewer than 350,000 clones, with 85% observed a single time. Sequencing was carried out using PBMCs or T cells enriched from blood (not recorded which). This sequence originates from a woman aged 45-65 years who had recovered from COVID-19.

DNA for the CDR3: TGTGCCAGCAGCCCAAGACTAGCGGCCTACAATGAGCAGTTCTTC. It is translated as CASSPRLAAYNEQFF. The chain joins TRBV9 to TRBJ2-1; TRBD2 matches 9 bases. This CDR3 has 15 residues. The germline V gene encodes CDR1 SGDLS and CDR2 YYNGEE. The trim removed 4 bases at V and 2 bases at J, leaving 4 bases unmatched.